The clone carrying this T cell receptor (beta chain) was detected only once. The antigen remains undetermined. Some second doses came at about 4 weeks and others at about 12 weeks; these were pooled. The CDR3 spans 14 residues. Germline CDR1 and CDR2: SGHRS and YFSETQ. V trimming: 5 bases; J trimming: 4 bases; junction bases outside the gene matches: 5. The sample belongs to a study of T cell responses to AZD1222 COVID-19 vaccine. Notes on the study in general: Seropositivity was recorded at baseline in only six AZD1222 recipients. Spike-specific TCR breadth and depth were elevated following two AZD1222 doses. No repertoire was sampled before or during the peak T cell response, only after it.

This table comes from immunoSEQ multiplex PCR, and its TCRdb copy is limited to in-frame clones, with some not included. The repertoire holds about 150,000 clones, with roughly nine tenths as singletons. This sample comprised peripheral blood, obtained 28 days after the second AZD1222 dose. The chain is built from TRBV5-1 and TRBJ2-2; 7 bases are a match to TRBD1. The origin of this receptor is an adult who received the AZD1222 COVID-19 vaccine. The CDR3 DNA reads TGCGCCAGCAGTAATCAGGGGGTCACCGGGGAGCTGTTTTTT. Translated: CASSNQGVTGELFF.